The T cell receptor (beta chain) under discussion was sequenced for a study of shared clonotypes between healthy human individuals. Germline loops: CDR1 SGHDT, CDR2 YYEEEE. The CDR3 sequence is 16 residues long. The germline V and J ends were trimmed by 5 bases and 0 bases, with 16 bases remaining between them. The data were produced by immunoSEQ multiplex PCR, yet TCRdb's version contains in-frame clones alone and is incomplete. The data hold roughly 1,100,000 clones, with approximately 70% observed a single time. Study-wide findings and caveats: Rarefaction gave evidence that sorted-subset sequencing remained incomplete despite large depth. Shared clonotypes across all four donors exceeded non-shared ones in generation probability. Memory subsets had estimated richness that was generally smaller than that of naive subsets.

Healthy and HIV-negative, the adult donors had no recent acute infections or vaccinations. Details on this clone: Its antigen is still unknown.

Sequencing was done on a sample of memory CD4+ T cells sorted from blood. Subset given: CD45RA-negative fraction. The sequence came from a man aged 18 to 35 in good health. This chain uses TRBV5-6 with TRBJ2-3; possible D gene TRBD1, 7 bases. As DNA, the CDR3 is TGTGCCAGCAGTCCTGCGGGACAGACTAGCACAGATACGCAGTATTTT. This codes for CASSPAGQTSTDTQYF.